This T cell receptor beta chain was observed in a study of glioma-infiltrating T cells. This clonotype was found a few times. A single base separates this from a much larger clone, so it may be a read error. Using RNA template, CDR3s of TCR alpha and beta were amplified with iRepertoire arm-PCR. TCRdb called the multiplex PCR reads again in MiXCR, with one record for every CDR3 protein. Altogether roughly 120,000 distinct CDR3 sequences are present, 23% being singletons, with the ten largest covering about 16%. The sequencing sample was made of glioma tissue, nonneoplastic brain tissue, or PBMCs (not recorded which). The TCR originated in a human donor with low-grade glioma or glioblastoma, undergoing nonglioma brain surgery, or in good health (not recorded which).

The CDR3 loop is CASSFPRGGYTF. For the CDR3, the DNA is TGTGCCAGCAGCTTCCCCAGAGGAGGCTACACCTTC. The chain joins TRBV7-9 to TRBJ1-2, with D unresolved. CDR3 length: 12 amino acids. Germline V CDR1 and CDR2: SEHNR, FQNEAQ (reference sequence). Trimming took 3 bases from V and 8 from J, leaving 10 bases between them.